The 10 T cell receptor beta chains listed next were all sequenced from one sample in a study of blood T cell repertoires in COVID-19. Sequenced by immunoSEQ multiplex PCR; TCRdb stores in-frame clones only, minus some. The sample lists around 100,000 clones, roughly 88% occurring once. The sample consisted of peripheral blood. The receptor source for this set is a human donor in a cohort sampled during active COVID-19.

The J gene is TRBJ1-1, the V gene TRBV6-5, with TRBD1 matching 7 bases. The CDR3 runs to 14 residues. V was clipped by 7 bases and J by 1 base; unmatched bases: 6. Per germline, CDR1 MNHEY and CDR2 SVGAGI. The CDR3 DNA is TGTGCCAGCACCGAGGGGGCTGGGAACACTGAAGCTTTCTTT. Protein product: CASTEGAGNTEAFF.

The chain uses TRBV11-2 and TRBJ2-1, with TRBD2 identical over 12 bases. Germline V CDR1 and CDR2: SGHAT, FQNNGV. The CDR3 is 14 residues long. Trimming cost V 0 bases and J 10 bases; bases outside gene matches: 1. The CDR3 reads CASSLELAGGEQFF. CDR3 DNA: TGTGCCAGCAGCTTAGAACTAGCGGGAGGAGAGCAGTTCTTC.

The chain uses TRBV19 and TRBJ2-3; 11 bases fit TRBD2. This CDR3 has 15 residues. After removal of 6 bases from V and 7 bases from J, the junction contained 9 bases not matched to a gene. Germline loops: CDR1 LNHDA, CDR2 SQIVND (reference sequence). CDR3 in amino acids: CASRSTSGSSHTQYF. CDR3 in DNA: TGTGCCAGTAGGTCCACTAGCGGGAGTTCTCATACGCAGTATTTT.

This clone has just one count. This chain uses TRBV7-3 with TRBJ2-3, with D maybe TRBD2 (5 bases). Germline assignment: CDR1 SGHTA and CDR2 FQGTGA. Trimming pared 5 bases from V and 0 bases from J, leaving 12 bases between. There are 15 residues in the CDR3. The CDR3: CASSPSRGSTDTQYF. The DNA of the CDR3 is TGTGCCAGCAGCCCGTCTCGCGGGAGCACAGATACGCAGTATTTT. Full variable domain (missing parts from reference TRBV7-3 and TRBJ2-3): GAGVSQTPSNKVTEKGKYVELRCDPISGHTALYWYRQSLGQGPEFLIYFQGTGAADDSGLPNDRFFAVRPEGSVSTLKIQRTERGDSAVYLCASSPSRGSTDTQYFGPGTRLTVL.

The chain is built from TRBV9 and TRBJ2-2; weak D call: TRBD2 (5 bases). V was trimmed by 1 base and J by 2 bases, leaving 9 bases between them. Germline CDR1 and CDR2: SGDLS and YYNGEE. CDR3 length: 15 amino acids. CDR3 region: CASSVRLPNTGELFF. CDR3 DNA: TGTGCCAGCAGCGTAAGACTACCCAACACCGGGGAGCTGTTTTTT. The full variable domain, with the rest looked up from reference TRBV9 and TRBJ2-2, is DSGVTQTPKHLITATGQRVTLRCSPRSGDLSVYWYQQSLDQGLQFLIQYYNGEERAKGNILERFSAQQFPDLHSELNLSSLELGDSALYFCASSVRLPNTGELFFGEGSRLTVL.

The rearrangement uses TRBV5-1 and TRBJ1-1; 11 nucleotides align to TRBD1. The CDR3 runs to 19 residues. V gave up 3 bases and J gave up 3 bases; unmatched junction bases: 16. Germline assignment: CDR1 SGHRS and CDR2 YFSETQ. CDR3 nucleotides: TGCGCCAGCAGCTCCCAACTACGACTGGACAGGGGGCGATACACTGAAGCTTTCTTT. This translates into CASSSQLRLDRGRYTEAFF.

The chain uses TRBV5-1 and TRBJ2-1; 8 nucleotides line up with TRBD2. This CDR3 has 14 residues. CDR1 is SGHRS, CDR2 YFSETQ, per germline. V shed 5 bases and J 5 bases; nucleotides not matched to a gene: 6. Here the CDR3 reads CASRRASGHNEQFF. The CDR3 DNA sequence: TGCGCCAGCAGGAGGGCTAGCGGGCACAATGAGCAGTTCTTC.

The chain carries TRBV20-1 and TRBJ2-1; D uncertain. V lost 4 bases and J 5 bases, leaving 6 bases between the germline ends. CDR3 size: 11 residues. In germline, CDR1 is DFQATT, CDR2 SNEGSKA (reference sequence). The DNA of the CDR3 is TGCAGTGCTAAACTCCACAATGAGCAGTTCTTC. The encoded protein is CSAKLHNEQFF.

By share, this clone counts as medium-sized. The chain recombines TRBV3-1 (or the pseudogene TRBV3-2) with TRBJ2-7; 9 bases fit TRBD2. The germline V gene has CDR1 LGHDT and CDR2 YNNKEL (reference sequence). The CDR3 contains 15 residues. The trim removed 3 bases at V and 5 bases at J, leaving 8 bases unmatched. DNA of the CDR3: TGTGCCAGCAGCCATTTTAGCGGGAGTGGAAACGAGCAGTACTTC. Amino acids: CASSHFSGSGNEQYF.

The chain couples TRBV6-5 to TRBJ2-1; 8 nucleotides agree with TRBD2. J was trimmed by 5 bases and V by 6 bases; bases with no gene match: 9. Germline assignment: CDR1 MNHEY and CDR2 SVGAGI. This CDR3 comprises 15 residues. The CDR3 DNA follows: TGTGCCAGCAGCATCCACGGGAGGGTAGACAATGAGCAGTTCTTC. It encodes CASSIHGRVDNEQFF.